This TCR beta chain was retrieved from a study of blood T cell repertoires in COVID-19 (dated by TCRdb to about 2020). About the study as a whole: Samples covering the acute and convalescent phases of COVID-19 were provided by collaborators in the United States, Italy and Spain. The repertoires were released in a freely available public database meant as a resource for research on the immune response to SARS-CoV-2. The sample metadata nearly always contained a de-identified subject ID, COVID-19 status, age in years and sex. The samples were drawn from two sources: the first 160 participants of the ongoing ImmuneRACE study, and over 1,000 subjects contributed by 6 global collaborators. The material from the prospective study consisted of cDNA or gDNA derived from T cells, B-cell-depleted T cells, or PBMCs. Subjects who had been exposed to COVID-19, were actively infected with it, or had recovered from it provided the deeply sampled blood TCRbeta repertoires that made up the dataset. Where available, HLA class I and class II types were obtained from metadata supplied by the sample provider rather than from assay-based typing.

Results the study describes overall, beyond this receptor: Clinical and demographic metadata were provided uncurated, with the amount varying by source and participant.

The collaborating institutions used their own protocols to collect whole blood in K2EDTA tubes. For TCRbeta analysis, collaborators shipped samples as frozen whole blood, isolated PBMCs, or DNA extracted from either of those sample types. Turning to this clone: The antigen it recognizes is unknown. There are no base qualities to consult, and no much larger clone falls within one base.

In the germline V gene, CDR1 corresponds to SGHAT and CDR2 to FQNNGV. Measured from the cysteine to the phenylalanine, the CDR3 is 16 residues long. Only the CDR3 portion is preserved as DNA: 48 bases, with reading frame beginning at the first base. V trim: 7 bases; J trim: 4 bases; unmatched bases: 10. TCRbeta CDR3 regions were amplified from genomic DNA by means of the immunoSEQ Assay, a bias-controlled multiplex PCR. On the authors' methods: Within the assay, amplification of reference gene primers was used to estimate how many nucleated cells each sample contained. To quantify the absolute abundance of each unique TCRbeta CDR3 rearrangement, sequence reads were collapsed and filtered. For each sample, productive Simpson clonality was calculated as the square root of Simpson's diversity index across productive rearrangements. Sourced from immuneACCESS, this table was stored by TCRdb with only in-frame sequences that have V and J called. A share of the clones is absent; for the studies checked, an unresolved V gene accounts for under half, and the remainder has no known explanation. The V and J calls and clone size were taken over from that table, and D and trimming were inferred from the DNA. In all, the sample holds roughly 24,000 clones, and 92% of those were seen once. The ten largest clones take up roughly 2.1% of the sample.

The receptor was derived from a human donor in a cohort sampled during active COVID-19. Recombination linked TRBV11-2 to TRBJ2-1, and TRBD2 matches 10 of the central bases. Sequencing was performed on peripheral blood. The DNA sequence reads TGTGCCAGCACCCCTGATAGCGGGAGGTGGTACAATGAGCAGTTCTTC. It is translated as CASTPDSGRWYNEQFF.